The TCR beta chain described here comes from a study of T cells in women clearing cervical HPV infection. This CDR3 is 13 amino acids long. Germline lookup yields CDR1 MDHEN and CDR2 SYDVKM. Trimming removed 7 bases at V and 0 bases at J, with 7 bases between. As for this clone: Sequencing ends 3 residues short of the CDR3 end; the germline J gene provides the rest.

Data came from immunoSEQ multiplex PCR; TCRdb stores just in-frame clones and leaves some out. The sample shows about 37,000 clones, and 6% to 8.5% sits with its ten largest clones. The sequence came from a woman aged 18 to 75 with a cervical HPV16 infection that either progressed to CIN3+ or cleared (not recorded which). The chain employs TRBV28 and TRBJ1-5; D gene ambiguous. Sequences were obtained from blood buffy coat. The part of the CDR3 DNA that was read is TGTGCCAGCACCCAGTATAGCAATCAGCCC. Translated: CASTQYSNQP. The complete CDR3 sequence is CASTQYSNQPQHF.